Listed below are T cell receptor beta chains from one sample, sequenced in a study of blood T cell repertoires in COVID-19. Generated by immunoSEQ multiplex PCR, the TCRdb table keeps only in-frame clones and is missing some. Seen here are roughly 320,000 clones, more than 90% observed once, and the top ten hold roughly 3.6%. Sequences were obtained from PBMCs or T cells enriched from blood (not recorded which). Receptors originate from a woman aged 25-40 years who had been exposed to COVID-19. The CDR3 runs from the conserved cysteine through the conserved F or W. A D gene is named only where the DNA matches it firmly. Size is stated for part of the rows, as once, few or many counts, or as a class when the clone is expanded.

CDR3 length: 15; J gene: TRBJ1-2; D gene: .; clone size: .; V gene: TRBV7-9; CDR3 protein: CASSGLGRGAGGYTF; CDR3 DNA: TGTGCCAGCAGCGGGCTCGGCAGGGGCGCAGGGGGCTACACCTTC
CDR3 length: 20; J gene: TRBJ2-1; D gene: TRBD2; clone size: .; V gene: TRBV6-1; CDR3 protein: CASSDRLAGGLRGVYNEQFF; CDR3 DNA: TGTGCCAGCAGTGACCGACTAGCGGGGGGCCTAAGGGGCGTGTACAATGAGCAGTTCTTC
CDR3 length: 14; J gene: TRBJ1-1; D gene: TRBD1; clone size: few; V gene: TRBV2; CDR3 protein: CASEAGTGHTEAFF; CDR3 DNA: TGTGCCAGCGAAGCCGGGACAGGTCACACTGAAGCTTTCTTT
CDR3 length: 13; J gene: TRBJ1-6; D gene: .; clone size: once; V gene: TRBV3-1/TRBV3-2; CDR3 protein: CASSQGLVSPLHF; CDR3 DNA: TGTGCCAGCAGCCAGGGACTAGTTTCACCCCTCCACTTT
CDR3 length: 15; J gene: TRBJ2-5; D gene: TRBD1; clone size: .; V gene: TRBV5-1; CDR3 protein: CASSPGTVGGETQYF; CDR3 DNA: TGCGCCAGCAGCCCCGGGACAGTTGGGGGAGAGACCCAGTACTTC
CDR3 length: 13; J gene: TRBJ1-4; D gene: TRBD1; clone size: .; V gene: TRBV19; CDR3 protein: CASRGTGDEKLFF; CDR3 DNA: TGTGCCAGTAGGGGAACAGGGGATGAAAAACTGTTTTTT
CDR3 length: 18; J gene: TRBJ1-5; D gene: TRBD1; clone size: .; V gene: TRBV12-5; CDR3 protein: CASGLNRQGAYGNQPQHF; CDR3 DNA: TGTGCTAGTGGTTTGAATAGACAGGGGGCATATGGCAATCAGCCCCAGCATTTT
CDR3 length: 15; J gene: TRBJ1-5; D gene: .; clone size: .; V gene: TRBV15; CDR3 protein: CATSKGRDSNQPQHF; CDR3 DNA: TGTGCCACCAGCAAAGGACGGGATAGCAATCAGCCCCAGCATTTT
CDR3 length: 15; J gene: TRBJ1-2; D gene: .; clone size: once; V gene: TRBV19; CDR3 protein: CASKSSRATNYGYTF; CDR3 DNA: TGTGCCAGTAAATCAAGTCGCGCTACGAACTATGGCTACACCTTC
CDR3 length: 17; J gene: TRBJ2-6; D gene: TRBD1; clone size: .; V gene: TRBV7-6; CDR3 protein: CASSGTQGSSGANVLTF; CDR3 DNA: TGTGCCAGCAGCGGTACACAGGGGTCGTCTGGGGCCAACGTCCTGACTTTC
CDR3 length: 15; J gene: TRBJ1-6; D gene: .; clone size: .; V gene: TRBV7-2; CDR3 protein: CASSLDSPVYSPLHF; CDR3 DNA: TGTGCCAGCAGCTTAGATTCGCCAGTTTATTCACCCCTCCACTTT
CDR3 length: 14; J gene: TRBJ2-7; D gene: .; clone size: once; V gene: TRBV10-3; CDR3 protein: CAIRYEAPSYEQYF; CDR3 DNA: TGTGCCATCAGATACGAGGCCCCCTCCTACGAGCAGTACTTC
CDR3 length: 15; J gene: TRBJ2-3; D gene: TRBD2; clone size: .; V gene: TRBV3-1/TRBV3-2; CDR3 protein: CASSQALAGEDTQYF; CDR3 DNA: TGTGCCAGCAGCCAAGCGCTAGCGGGGGAAGATACGCAGTATTTT
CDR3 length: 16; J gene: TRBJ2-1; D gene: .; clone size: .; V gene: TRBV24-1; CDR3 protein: CATSGGGRSSYNEQFF; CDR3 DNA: TGTGCCACCAGTGGTGGAGGCCGGAGCTCCTACAATGAGCAGTTCTTC
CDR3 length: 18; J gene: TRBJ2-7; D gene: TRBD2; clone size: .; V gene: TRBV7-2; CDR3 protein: CASSPNRGASGASREQYF; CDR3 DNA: TGTGCCAGCAGCCCCAACCGGGGGGCTAGCGGGGCCTCGAGGGAGCAGTACTTC
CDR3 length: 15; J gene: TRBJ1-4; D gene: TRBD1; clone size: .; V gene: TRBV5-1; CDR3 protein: CASSPGQIINEKLFF; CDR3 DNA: TGCGCCAGCAGCCCGGGACAGATCATTAATGAAAAACTGTTTTTT
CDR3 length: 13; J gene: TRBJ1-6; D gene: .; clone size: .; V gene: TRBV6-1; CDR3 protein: CASSESVFSPLHF; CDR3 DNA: TGTGCCAGCAGTGAATCTGTATTTTCACCCCTCCACTTT
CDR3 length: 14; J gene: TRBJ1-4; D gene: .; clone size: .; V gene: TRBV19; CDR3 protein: CASSINRDREKLFF; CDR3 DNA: TGTGCCAGTAGTATAAACAGGGATCGAGAAAAACTGTTTTTT
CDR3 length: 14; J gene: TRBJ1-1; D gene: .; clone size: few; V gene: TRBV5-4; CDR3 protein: CASSLAGGNTEAFF; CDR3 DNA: TGTGCCAGCAGCTTGGCGGGGGGGAACACTGAAGCTTTCTTT
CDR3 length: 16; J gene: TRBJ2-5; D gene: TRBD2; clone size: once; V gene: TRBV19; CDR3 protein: CASSPTSAGTFQTQYF; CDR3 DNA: TGTGCCAGTAGTCCCACTTCAGCGGGGACCTTCCAGACCCAGTACTTC
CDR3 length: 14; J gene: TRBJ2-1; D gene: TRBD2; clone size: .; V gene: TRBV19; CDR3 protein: CASSTSGVNNEQFF; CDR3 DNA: TGTGCCAGTAGTACTAGCGGGGTAAACAATGAGCAGTTCTTC
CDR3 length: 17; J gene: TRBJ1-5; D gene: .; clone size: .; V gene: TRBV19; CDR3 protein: CASSSIRGSWGNQPQHF; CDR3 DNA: TGTGCCAGTAGTTCAATTCGGGGATCGTGGGGCAATCAGCCCCAGCATTTT
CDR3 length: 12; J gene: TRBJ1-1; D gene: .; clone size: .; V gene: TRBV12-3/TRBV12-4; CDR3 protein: CASSLRGGGAFF; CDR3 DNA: TGTGCCAGCAGTTTGAGGGGAGGGGGAGCTTTCTTT